This TCR beta chain was obtained from a study of blood T cell repertoires in COVID-19. Some clones are missing from TCRdb's copy, which holds only in-frame ones; the method was immunoSEQ multiplex PCR. This sample has under 250,000 clones, with about nine tenths found just once. Source material: peripheral blood. This receptor was identified in a woman aged 55-69 years with acute or convalescent COVID-19.

The DNA for the CDR3 is TGTGCCAGCAGTTTGGGCGGGCAGGTGAACACTGAAGCTTTCTTT. Translated: CASSLGGQVNTEAFF. V is TRBV28 and J is TRBJ1-1; D gene unclear. Germline lookup yields CDR1 MDHEN and CDR2 SYDVKM. The length of the CDR3 is 15 residues. The V end was cut by 3 bases, the J end by 0 bases, with 11 bases between.